Listed below are T cell receptor beta chains from one sample, sequenced in a study of blood T cells in healthy people across ages. TCRdb reprocessed the 5' RACE reads via MiXCR and lists one record per CDR3 protein. This table has over 1,500,000 distinct CDR3 sequences, around half appearing once. Sequenced: blood. These receptors originate from a woman in her 40s in good health. CDR3s include the opening cysteine and the closing phenylalanine or tryptophan. Fields, in order: J gene, V gene, clone size, CDR3 length, CDR3 protein. Clone size is shown for a subset of rows, as once, few, many or a class of expanded clone.

TRBJ1-6 TRBV20-1 - 14 CSARGQGAGSPLHF
TRBJ2-7 TRBV20-1 - 15 CSAAPGTSLPYEQYF
TRBJ2-7 TRBV6-5 few 13 CASTYAGSYEQYF
TRBJ2-5 TRBV4-3 few 17 CASSQDLFGGQQETQYF
TRBJ2-3 TRBV29-1 - 15 CSVRGTLDGTDTQYF
TRBJ2-1 TRBV2 - 18 CASSDLTLRGTRYNEQFF
TRBJ2-5 TRBV20-1 - 17 CSARDQEGGQNQETQYF
TRBJ2-1 TRBV6-6 few 13 CASSYEGRNEQFF
TRBJ2-3 TRBV6-5 few 14 CATNRGKSTDTQYF
TRBJ1-2 TRBV11-2 - 12 CASSVQRDGYTF
TRBJ2-7 TRBV27 - 16 CASSSSYRDSPYEQYF
- TRBV6-6 - 14 CASSLSGNLYEQYF
TRBJ2-1 TRBV3-1 - 16 CASSPWTQGSYNEQFF
TRBJ2-7 TRBV15 - 15 CATSRDRGPQYEQYF
TRBJ2-7 TRBV2 - 14 CATSERGAHNEQYF
TRBJ2-1 TRBV28 - 16 CASINLGQGRYNEQFF
TRBJ2-3 TRBV4-3 - 16 CASSPSGGIYTDTQYF
- TRBV2 - 15 CASSFRDAFLETQYF
TRBJ2-7 TRBV29-1 few 14 CSVGQTAWEGEQYF
TRBJ1-2 TRBV6-2/TRBV6-3 - 12 CASSYDRTGTTF